The rows below give T cell receptor beta chains drawn from one sample of a study of cytomegalovirus exposure and HLA in healthy donors. Here immunoSEQ multiplex PCR was the method, and the copy in TCRdb shows in-frame clones only, minus some. The sample lists roughly 100,000 clones, under 80% occurring once. The source material was PBMCs. The receptors originated from a woman aged 18-29 years in good health and CMV-seropositive. CDR3s include the opening cysteine and the closing phenylalanine or tryptophan. D genes are given only for firm matches. A row's size may be missing; if present it is once, few, many or a size class.

j_gene	d_gene	v_gene	abundance	CDR3nt	CDR3aa
TRBJ2-7	TRBD1	TRBV19	-	TGTGCCAGTCCCGGACAGGGGTTCTGCGAGCAGTACTTC	CASPGQGFCEQYF
TRBJ1-2	-	TRBV28	-	TGTGCCAGCAGTTCCGACAGTCAAATAGGGGGCTACACCTTC	CASSSDSQIGGYTF
TRBJ2-2	TRBD2	TRBV19	once	TGTGCCAGTAGTCCCTACGGGCTAGCGGGAGAACGCGGCACCGGGGAGCTGTCTTTT	CASSPYGLAGERGTGELSF
TRBJ2-7	-	TRBV6-1	few	TGTGCCAGCAGTGACTTGATACAGGTCGAGCAGTACTTC	CASSDLIQVEQYF
TRBJ2-1	TRBD2	TRBV5-1	-	TGCGCCAGCAGCACCGGACTAGACAATGAGCAGTTCTTC	CASSTGLDNEQFF
TRBJ1-1	-	TRBV29-1	-	TGCAGCGTTGAACTCGAAGCTCTTGAAGCTTTCTTT	CSVELEALEAFF
TRBJ2-7	TRBD2	TRBV5-6	-	TGTGCCAGCAGCCGGGAGGGTAACTACGAGCAGTACTTC	CASSREGNYEQYF
TRBJ2-7	TRBD2	TRBV6-5	-	TGTGCCAGCAGTTACACCCCCGGGGGGAATGGCTACGAGCAGTACTTC	CASSYTPGGNGYEQYF
TRBJ1-1	TRBD1	TRBV6-5	few	TGTGCCAGCAGCTCCGGGACAGAGAACACTGAAGCTTTCTTT	CASSSGTENTEAFF
TRBJ1-1	-	TRBV18	once	TGTGCCAGCTCACGTCAGCGGGACACTGAAGCTTTCTTT	CASSRQRDTEAFF
TRBJ2-2	TRBD2	TRBV19	-	TGTGCCAGTAGCGCCGGGACTAGGCGAACCGGGGAGCTGTTTTTT	CASSAGTRRTGELFF
TRBJ2-1	TRBD2	TRBV5-6	few	TGTGCCAGCAGCCACCTAGCGGGAGGGTACAATGAGCAGTTCTTC	CASSHLAGGYNEQFF
TRBJ1-2	TRBD1	TRBV5-1	-	TGCGCCAGCGAGGGACAGGTCGGATATGGCTACACCTTC	CASEGQVGYGYTF
TRBJ2-7	TRBD2	TRBV5-1	-	TGCGCCAGCAGCTGGGGACCTCTATCGGGGGGGCCGGGGGAGCAGTACTTC	CASSWGPLSGGPGEQYF
TRBJ1-5	-	TRBV30	few	TGTGCCTGGAGTGTACTAGAAAATCAGCCCCAGCATTTT	CAWSVLENQPQHF
TRBJ1-1	-	TRBV5-1	-	TGCGCCAGCAGCTTGGGTCAGGGTAGTAGGACTGAAGCTTTCTTT	CASSLGQGSRTEAFF
TRBJ1-4	TRBD1	TRBV6-6	-	TGTGCCAGCAGCAAGACAGGGGTCGGACAAAAACTATTTTTT	CASSKTGVGQKLFF
TRBJ1-5	-	TRBV7-8	-	TGTGCCAGCAGCCCACTCTCGATTACAGGGCTCAATCAGCCCCAGCATTTT	CASSPLSITGLNQPQHF
TRBJ2-2	-	TRBV9	-	TGTGCCAGCAGCCCAGGGACTTTGAACACCGGGGAGCTGTTTTTT	CASSPGTLNTGELFF
TRBJ2-7	-	TRBV5-6	-	TGTGCCAGCAGCTGGTCTAGCGCTTACGAGCAGTACTTC	CASSWSSAYEQYF
TRBJ1-1	TRBD1	TRBV7-8	once	TGTGCCAGCAGCCCAGGGGGCGCGGTCACTGAAGCTTTCTTT	CASSPGGAVTEAFF
TRBJ2-5	TRBD1	TRBV5-1	-	TGCGCCAGCAGGGGACAGGACCAAGAGACCCAGTACTTC	CASRGQDQETQYF
TRBJ2-7	-	TRBV9	-	TGTGCCAGCAGCAGCACTTATTACGAGCAGTACTTC	CASSSTYYEQYF
TRBJ2-7	TRBD2	TRBV2	-	TGTGCCAGCAGGGAACAATCCCGGGTAGGGAGGGCCTACGAGCAGTACTTC	CASREQSRVGRAYEQYF
TRBJ2-5	TRBD2	TRBV5-4	-	TGTGCCAGCAGCCCCGGGAGGGCATTGTACCAAGAGACCCAGTACTTC	CASSPGRALYQETQYF
TRBJ1-3	-	TRBV7-2	few	TGTGCCAGCAGGGATGCGCGGTCTGGAAACACCATATATTTT	CASRDARSGNTIYF
TRBJ2-7	-	TRBV7-8	-	TGTGCCAGCAGCTTAGCGGCCGCTTTGGGGCACGAGCAGTACTTC	CASSLAAALGHEQYF
TRBJ2-2	-	TRBV5-1	-	TGCGCCAGCAGCTTGTCACAGAGTTTTTTCACCGGGGAGCTGTTTTTT	CASSLSQSFFTGELFF
TRBJ2-1	TRBD1	TRBV7-2	few	TGTGCCAGCAGCCAGGACAGGGGATGGCGGTTCTTC	CASSQDRGWRFF
TRBJ1-2	-	TRBV7-2	-	TGTGCCAGCAGCTTAGCCCCGGACCAGCGGAACTATGGCTACACCTTC	CASSLAPDQRNYGYTF
TRBJ2-3	TRBD2	TRBV6-1	-	TGTGCCAGCAGTGGGGTCTCCGGATCCCTGGGCGGGAGGACAGATACGCAGTATTTT	CASSGVSGSLGGRTDTQYF
TRBJ2-1	-	TRBV11-2	few	TGTGCCAGCACCCCGATTAGCCGTTTCTACAATGAGCAGTTCTTC	CASTPISRFYNEQFF
TRBJ1-4	-	TRBV30	-	TGTGCCTGGACCTACCTACCTAGAACTAATGAAAAACTGTTTTTT	CAWTYLPRTNEKLFF
TRBJ2-1	-	TRBV2	-	TGTGCCATACACGGCGGGGGCCAGGACAATGAGCAGTTCTTC	CAIHGGGQDNEQFF
TRBJ1-1	TRBD1	TRBV28	-	TGTGCCAGCAGTTTGGGACAGGGAGGGACCACTGAAGCTTTCTTT	CASSLGQGGTTEAFF
TRBJ2-2	-	TRBV10-3	-	TGTGCCATCAGCCCCCCGGAGGGGACCGGGGAGCTGTTTTTT	CAISPPEGTGELFF
TRBJ2-7	-	TRBV5-1	-	TGCGCCAGCAGCCCTGGCCCCGGGGAATCCTACGAGCAGTACTTC	CASSPGPGESYEQYF
TRBJ2-7	TRBD2	TRBV7-8	-	TGTGCCAGCAGCTTATCTCAGCGGGGCTACGAGCAGTACTTC	CASSLSQRGYEQYF
TRBJ2-3	TRBD2	TRBV27	few	TGTGCCAGCAGTCGACTATCGACTAGCGGGATACGGGCCGATACGCAGTATTTT	CASSRLSTSGIRADTQYF